This TCR beta chain is from a study of response to subunit inactivated influenza vaccine. Germline lookup yields CDR1 SNHLY and CDR2 FYNNEI. The V and J ends lost 11 bases and 4 bases respectively, with 14 bases between them. The CDR3 loop spans 12 amino acids. TCRdb re-derived calls from the RT-PCR reads in MiXCR, one entry per CDR3 protein. This table holds hundreds of thousands of distinct CDR3 sequences, about 10% found once. This same sample was also part of a study on T cells expressing NK-cell markers. That study adds: Researchers built TCR beta cDNA using 5'RACE template switching with UMIs. CD3+CD56+NKG2C+, CD3+CD56+NKG2C- and CD3+CD56-NKG2C+ T cells, once sorted, supplied the TCR beta repertoires. The authors applied an anti-gamma-delta TCR antibody in several experiments, and it restricted sorting to alpha-beta TCR T cells. In five to seven donors, dominant CD3+CD56+NKG2C+ clonotypes ranked among the top 10 CD8+ clonotypes. The leading position in the CD3+CD56-NKG2C+ fraction of a handful of donors also went to these clonotypes.

The clonotype comes from a man aged 50 to 59 who received an inactivated influenza vaccine. The material was PBMCs from blood, obtained on the day of vaccination. The chain couples TRBV2 to TRBJ1-2; a weak D match, TRBD1 (5 bases). Here the CDR3 DNA reads TGTGCCGGCAAAGACAGAAGCTATGGCTACACCTTC. It yields the protein CAGKDRSYGYTF.